The 27 T cell receptor beta chains listed next were all sequenced from one sample in a study of shared clonotypes between healthy human individuals. TCRdb's table, derived via immunoSEQ multiplex PCR, lists solely in-frame clones and lacks some. Of 2,500,000 or so clones detected, approximately 90% appear once; the ten largest clones hold 0.11% to 0.15%. The sample taken for sequencing was naive CD4+ T cells sorted from blood. Subset meaning: CD45RA+ positively selected. The receptor source for this set is a young man in good health.

The V call is TRBV11-2, the J call TRBJ2-1; no clear D. The CDR3 has 12 amino acids. Germline loops: CDR1 SGHAT, CDR2 FQNNGV. Trimming removed 1 base at V and 6 bases at J, with 4 bases between. The CDR3 reads CASSLGRNEQFF. The CDR3 coding sequence is TGTGCCAGCAGCTTAGGCCGCAATGAGCAGTTCTTC.

This clone occurred once. CDR3 loop: CASSLVGWSEQFF. In DNA, the CDR3 is TGCGCCAGCAGCTTGGTAGGGTGGAGTGAGCAGTTCTTC. The chain has TRBV5-1 and TRBJ2-1; D remains unclear. The germline V gene has CDR1 SGHRS and CDR2 YFSETQ. The CDR3 runs to 13 residues. With 0 bases removed from V and 9 bases from J, the gap between germline ends came to 10 bases.

This clone has just one count. The gene calls are TRBV7-9 and TRBJ2-5; 14 bases fit TRBD2. This CDR3 has 19 amino acids. The V segment lost 0 bases and the J segment 5 bases; nucleotides outside the gene matches: 11. Germline lookup yields CDR1 SEHNR and CDR2 FQNEAQ (reference sequence). Here the CDR3 reads CASSLAPLTSGGALETQYF. The CDR3 DNA is TGTGCCAGCAGCTTAGCCCCCTTGACTAGCGGGGGGGCCCTCGAGACCCAGTACTTC.

This chain links TRBV10-1 with TRBJ2-3, with D possibly TRBD2 on 5 matching bases. The V end lost 2 bases, the J end lost 2 bases, and 11 bases lay between the germline ends. Germline V gene lookup returns CDR1 WNHNN and CDR2 SYGVQD (reference sequence). The CDR3 extends over 15 amino acids. CDR3 DNA sequence: TGCGCCAGCAGTGAGACGGGGAGCCCCACAGATACGCAGTATTTT. Translating it yields CASSETGSPTDTQYF.

The rearrangement joins TRBV19 to TRBJ2-1; D is ambiguous. Germline V gene lookup returns CDR1 LNHDA and CDR2 SQIVND (reference sequence). V was clipped by 6 bases and J by 3 bases, with 12 bases between them. CDR3 length: 14 amino acids. CDR3 DNA: TGTGCCAGTAGAGACGGACCGGACTACAATGAGCAGTTCTTC. Translation: CASRDGPDYNEQFF.

The gene calls are TRBV11-1 and TRBJ1-1, with 7 bases aligning to TRBD1. CDR1 is SGHAT and CDR2 is FQDESV in the germline V gene (reference sequence). Trimming took 10 bases from V and 0 from J; bases not matched to a gene: 5. The CDR3 has 13 amino acids. CDR3 DNA: TGTGCCACCACAGACAGGGTGAACACTGAAGCTTTCTTT. Protein: CATTDRVNTEAFF.

In regard to this clone: This CDR3 is also generated by other DNA sequences in the sample. This rearrangement joins TRBV18 to TRBJ1-1, with a possible D match to TRBD1 (5 bases). The CDR3 covers 14 residues. Germline CDR1 reads KGHSH; CDR2 reads LQKENI. Trimming stripped 2 bases from V and 1 base from J, with 8 bases between. The CDR3 coding sequence is TGTGCCAGCTCACCAGGACAAACGAACACTGAAGCTTTCTTT. Its protein product is CASSPGQTNTEAFF.

V and J are TRBV5-1 and TRBJ2-2; the D gene is possibly TRBD2 (5 bases). The CDR3 is 14 amino acids. With 4 bases removed from V and 4 bases from J, the gap between germline ends came to 11 bases. CDR1 is SGHRS, CDR2 YFSETQ, per germline. DNA of the CDR3: TGCGCCAGCAGCGGGGTCGGGATCACCGGGGAGCTGTTTTTT. It codes for CASSGVGITGELFF. The whole variable domain, filled in from reference TRBV5-1 and TRBJ2-2, reads KAGVTQTPRYLIKTRGQQVTLSCSPISGHRSVSWYQQTPGQGLQFLFEYFSETQRNKGNFPGRFSGRQFSNSRSEMNVSTLELGDSALYLCASSGVGITGELFFGEGSRLTVL.

The J gene is TRBJ2-1, the V gene TRBV19; TRBD2 aligns across 8 bases. The CDR3 totals 18 residues. The V gene end was trimmed by 1 base and the J gene end by 7 bases; junction bases not matched to a gene: 15. The V gene's germline CDR1 is LNHDA and CDR2 SQIVND (reference sequence). The CDR3: CASSIAASAGGRPNEQFF. As DNA, the CDR3 is TGTGCCAGTAGTATAGCCGCCTCTGCGGGAGGCCGACCAAATGAGCAGTTCTTC. Based on the CDR3 plus reference TRBV19 and TRBJ2-1, the full variable domain is DGGITQSPKYLFRKEGQNVTLSCEQNLNHDAMYWYRQDPGQGLRLIYYSQIVNDFQKGDIAEGYSVSREKKESFPLTVTSAQKNPTAFYLCASSIAASAGGRPNEQFFGPGTRLTVL.

The J gene is TRBJ1-2, the V gene TRBV2, with TRBD1 identical over 7 bases. This CDR3 has 13 amino acids. Germline V lookup: CDR1 SNHLY, CDR2 FYNNEI. The V gene end was trimmed by 10 bases and the J gene end by 3 bases; junction bases not matched to a gene: 8. The CDR3 spells CATEQGLDYGYTF. The CDR3 DNA is TGTGCCACAGAACAGGGGCTGGACTATGGCTACACCTTC.

This chain uses TRBV27 with TRBJ1-1, with D unresolved. V gave up 5 bases and J gave up 4 bases, with 17 bases separating them. CDR1 is MNHEY and CDR2 is SMNVEV in the germline V gene (reference sequence). CDR3 size: 15 residues. The CDR3 nucleotides are TGTGCCAGCAGTCCAAGCGGGCCGCGGCGCACTGAAGCTTTCTTT. This translates into CASSPSGPRRTEAFF.

The rearrangement uses TRBV5-6 and TRBJ1-6; TRBD1 agrees at 9 bases. Germline CDR1 reads SGHDT; CDR2 reads YYEEEE. With 3 bases clipped from V and 7 bases from J, the junction kept 8 bases outside the gene matches. The CDR3 loop spans 16 amino acids. The CDR3 DNA reads TGTGCCAGCAGCTCTTGGACAGGGGTGGGGAATTCACCCCTCCACTTT. Translated, it gives CASSSWTGVGNSPLHF.

With regard to this clone: The sample holds other DNA sequences that translate to the same CDR3. The chain is built from TRBV7-9 and TRBJ1-3, with 7 positions matching TRBD1. J gave up 0 bases and V 5 bases, and 4 bases lay outside the gene matches. Germline V gene sequence: CDR1 SEHNR, CDR2 FQNEAQ (reference sequence). This CDR3 spans 15 amino acids. The DNA of the CDR3 is TGTGCCAGCAGCGCAGCAGGGGGCTCTGGAAACACCATATATTTT. Amino acids: CASSAAGGSGNTIYF.

This clone was seen only once. The chain carries TRBV27 and TRBJ2-7; D could derive from TRBD1 or TRBD2 (5 bases each). The germline gives CDR1 MNHEY, CDR2 SMNVEV (reference sequence). The CDR3 contains 15 residues. V lost 5 bases and J 5 bases, leaving 19 bases between the germline ends. The CDR3: CASSPRTPPGNEQYF. DNA of the CDR3: TGTGCCAGCAGTCCCCGGACACCCCCCGGGAACGAGCAGTACTTC.

The chain uses TRBV7-2 and TRBJ2-3; weak D call: TRBD2 (6 bases). V shed 5 bases and J shed 5 bases, with 14 bases lying between them. Germline CDR1 is SGHTA and CDR2 is FQGNSA. The CDR3 loop spans 14 amino acids. The CDR3 region is CASSRTGGIDTQYF. The CDR3 region has the DNA TGTGCCAGCAGCCGGACTGGGGGGATAGATACGCAGTATTTT. Full variable domain (remainder filled in from reference TRBV7-2 and TRBJ2-3): GAGVSQSPSNKVTEKGKDVELRCDPISGHTALYWYRQSLGQGLEFLIYFQGNSAPDKSGLPSDRFSAERTGGSVSTLTIQRTQQEDSAVYLCASSRTGGIDTQYFGPGTRLTVL.

On this clone: Other nucleotide sequences from this sample produce the same CDR3. The chain combines TRBV2 with TRBJ2-7, with D possibly being TRBD1 (6 bases). Trimming pared 4 bases from V and 5 bases from J, leaving 12 bases between. The CDR3 extends over 13 amino acids. In germline, CDR1 is SNHLY, CDR2 FYNNEI. CDR3 nucleotide sequence: TGTGCCAGCAGTGGCCAGGGGTGGGACGAGCAGTACTTC. This encodes CASSGQGWDEQYF.

This clone was counted once. This sequence joins TRBV6-5 and TRBJ1-2; tentative D call: TRBD1 (6 bases). Trimming removed 5 bases from V and 4 bases from J, with 11 bases in between. Germline V CDR1 and CDR2: MNHEY, SVGAGI. The CDR3 is 13 residues long. This CDR3 is CASSIEGVYGYTF. The CDR3 DNA reads as TGTGCCAGCAGTATTGAGGGGGTCTATGGCTACACCTTC.

The V gene is TRBV30, the J gene TRBJ2-7; 9 bases fit TRBD1. The junction had 6 bases not matched to a gene; V was cut back by 3 bases and J by 3 bases. Germline V gene data show CDR1 as GTSNPN and CDR2 as SVGIG (reference sequence). This CDR3 comprises 14 residues. In nucleotides, the CDR3 is TGTGCCTGGAGAGACGGGACAGGGAGCTACGAGCAGTACTTC. Its protein is CAWRDGTGSYEQYF.

The genes are TRBV25-1 and TRBJ1-2, with 8 nucleotides matching TRBD1. CDR3 length equals 13 residues. The ends lost 8 bases at V and 8 bases at J; junction bases unmatched: 10. Germline assignment: CDR1 MGHDK and CDR2 SYGVNS. The CDR3 sequence is CASRITGGRGYTF. The CDR3 DNA reads as TGTGCCAGCCGAATTACAGGGGGGAGGGGCTACACCTTC.

CDR3 sequence reads: CASSPYRDPYEQYF. CDR3 bases: TGTGCCAGCAGCCCGTACCGGGACCCATACGAGCAGTACTTC. The genes are TRBV5-8 and TRBJ2-7; TRBD1 or TRBD2 may be the D gene (5 bases each). This CDR3 is built from 14 residues. Trimming removed 4 bases from V and 4 bases from J, with 15 bases in between. CDR1 SGHTS and CDR2 YDEGEE come from the germline V gene. Using reference TRBV5-8 and TRBJ2-7 for the parts outside the CDR3, the full variable domain is EAGVTQSPTHLIKTRGQQATLRCSPISGHTSVYWYQQALGLGLQFLLWYDEGEERNRGNFPPRFSGRQFPNYSSELNVNALELEDSALYLCASSPYRDPYEQYFGPGTRLTVT.

This clone has only one observation. The V call is TRBV15, the J call TRBJ2-5; TRBD2 aligns across 13 bases. The CDR3 is made up of 16 amino acids. Germline trimming cut 4 bases from V and 5 bases from J; bases unmatched to any gene: 7. The germline gives CDR1 LNHNV, CDR2 YYDKDF (reference sequence). CDR3 region: CATSTFTGLAGETQYF. CDR3 nucleotides: TGTGCCACCAGCACGTTTACGGGACTAGCGGGGGAGACCCAGTACTTC. The complete variable domain, with remaining parts taken from reference TRBV15 and TRBJ2-5, reads DAMVIQNPRYQVTQFGKPVTLSCSQTLNHNVMYWYQQKSSQAPKLLFHYYDKDFNNEADTPDNFQSRRPNTSFCFLDIRSPGLGDTAMYLCATSTFTGLAGETQYFGPGTRLLVL.

A note on this clone: The DNA is left out, because the CDR3 cannot be placed on it with certainty; the CDR3 is given as TCRdb lists it. The chain carries TRBV19 and TRBJ1-2. Germline loops: CDR1 LNHDA, CDR2 SQIVND (reference sequence). The CDR3 is 14 residues long, ends included. The CDR3: CASSIFGAGYGYTF.

V is TRBV5-1 and J is TRBJ2-5; D assignment may be TRBD1 or TRBD2 (5 bases each). V lost 4 bases, J lost 4 bases, and 17 bases lay in between. The length of the CDR3 is 15 residues. The germline CDR1 and CDR2 sequences are SGHRS and YFSETQ. This chain's CDR3 is CASSRGSGPPETQYF. The CDR3 nucleotides are TGCGCCAGCAGCCGCGGATCGGGGCCCCCAGAGACCCAGTACTTC.

For this clone: The identical CDR3 is also encoded by other nucleotide sequences in the sample. The J gene is TRBJ2-3, the V gene TRBV11-2, with TRBD2 identical over 10 bases. Trimming cost V 5 bases and J 4 bases; bases outside gene matches: 3. The CDR3 loop spans 14 amino acids. The germline gives CDR1 SGHAT, CDR2 FQNNGV. This chain's CDR3 is CASSLGLAADTQYF. The CDR3, as DNA: TGTGCCAGCAGCCTCGGACTAGCGGCAGATACGCAGTATTTT.

The genes are TRBV11-2 and TRBJ1-2; D is perhaps TRBD1 (5 bases). Trimming left V 5 bases short and J 8 bases short, with 15 bases between. Germline V lookup: CDR1 SGHAT, CDR2 FQNNGV. This CDR3 is built from 13 residues. CDR3 sequence: CASSPGTPTGYTF. The CDR3 region has the DNA TGTGCCAGCAGCCCTGGGACTCCTACGGGCTACACCTTC.

The chain couples TRBV28 to TRBJ2-2; D possibly matches TRBD1 or TRBD2 (5 bases each). The germline V gene has CDR1 MDHEN and CDR2 SYDVKM. With 6 bases removed from V and 2 bases from J, the gap between germline ends came to 19 bases. This CDR3 comprises 17 residues. CDR3 sequence: CASRGPWADGNTGELFF. As DNA, the CDR3 is TGTGCCAGCAGGGGACCCTGGGCCGATGGTAACACCGGGGAGCTGTTTTTT.

The rearrangement uses TRBV5-4 and TRBJ2-1; TRBD2 matches at 8 bases. The CDR3 is 16 amino acids. Germline assignment: CDR1 SGHNT and CDR2 YYREEE (reference sequence). The V gene end was trimmed by 4 bases and the J gene end by 9 bases; junction bases not matched to a gene: 15. In nucleotides, the CDR3 is TGTGCCAGCAGCCCGCTCCGTAATAGCGGGGCCCTTGAGCAGTTCTTC. Encoded protein: CASSPLRNSGALEQFF.